The 15 T cell receptor beta chains below were found in one sample sequenced in a study of blood T cell repertoires in COVID-19 (dated by TCRdb to 2020 to 2022). Library prep was done by the immunoSEQ multiplex PCR assay. Held by TCRdb, this immuneACCESS table contains in-frame sequences only and omits some clones. Under half of the omission traces to an unresolved V gene where checked; the cause of the rest is unknown. In all, the sample holds about 200,000 clones, and more than 75% of those were seen once. The ten largest make up about 4.9% of the sample. The material sequenced was peripheral blood. All receptors derive from a woman aged 80 or over with acute or convalescent COVID-19.

Only one count was recorded for this clone. The chain couples TRBV7-2 to TRBJ2-3, with 8 bases that match TRBD2. Germline CDR1 and CDR2: SGHTA and FQGNSA. The CDR3 covers 14 residues. The V and J ends lost 8 bases and 1 base, in that order; junction bases with no gene match: 5. In nucleotides, the CDR3 is TGTGCCAGCGGCCCACTAGCGGGCACAGATACGCAGTATTTT. This codes for CASGPLAGTDTQYF.

V is TRBV5-6 and J is TRBJ1-2, with D uncertain. This CDR3 spans 16 amino acids. Germline V CDR1 and CDR2: SGHDT, YYEEEE. V was clipped by 2 bases and J by 1 base, with 15 bases between them. CDR3 residues: CASSLRRIAVNYGYTF. The CDR3 bases are TGTGCCAGCAGCTTACGACGGATAGCCGTTAACTATGGCTACACCTTC.

This chain links TRBV19 with TRBJ2-5, with 7 bases fitting TRBD1. Germline-derived CDR1 and CDR2 are LNHDA and SQIVND (reference sequence). The CDR3 has 15 amino acids. V lost 6 bases and J lost 2; bases outside the gene matches: 9. In DNA, the CDR3 is TGTGCCAGTAGCAAGACAGGGATGGGGCAAGAGACCCAGTACTTC. It translates to CASSKTGMGQETQYF. Full variable domain (outside the CDR3, taken from reference TRBV19 and TRBJ2-5): DGGITQSPKYLFRKEGQNVTLSCEQNLNHDAMYWYRQDPGQGLRLIYYSQIVNDFQKGDIAEGYSVSREKKESFPLTVTSAQKNPTAFYLCASSKTGMGQETQYFGPGTRLLVL.

V usage is TRBV7-8 and J usage is TRBJ2-7, with 12 bases lining up with TRBD2. Germline V CDR1 and CDR2: SGHVS, FQNEAQ. V lost 5 bases to trimming and J lost 3 bases; unmatched junction nucleotides: 8. The CDR3 runs 16 residues. The CDR3 region is CASSPGTSGLYYEQYF. The CDR3 nucleotides are TGTGCCAGCAGCCCGGGGACTAGCGGGCTTTACTACGAGCAGTACTTC.

The gene calls are TRBV6-5 and TRBJ2-3, with D perhaps matching TRBD2 (5 bases). Trimming removed 0 bases at V and 8 bases at J, with 15 bases between. The germline V gene has CDR1 MNHEY and CDR2 SVGAGI. The CDR3 consists of 15 residues. The CDR3: CASSYSRVGSGTQYF. CDR3 DNA sequence: TGTGCCAGCAGTTACTCGAGGGTCGGGTCGGGTACGCAGTATTTT.

V and J are TRBV6-1 and TRBJ2-3, with 9 bases matching TRBD2. The J segment lost 5 bases and the V segment lost 4 bases, leaving 10 bases of the junction unmatched. The CDR3 extends over 16 amino acids. Germline CDR1 reads MNHNS; CDR2 reads SASEGT. The DNA for the CDR3 is TGTGCCAGCAGTGCCGCCTTTAGCGGGGGCGTAGATACGCAGTATTTT. As protein: CASSAAFSGGVDTQYF.

The rearrangement uses TRBV11-2 and TRBJ1-5; unclear D gene. CDR1 and CDR2 (germline): SGHAT, FQNNGV. The CDR3 consists of 13 residues. V was cut by 4 bases and J by 3 bases, with 7 bases left in between. The CDR3 DNA sequence: TGTGCCAGCAGCTCAAGCCCCAATCAGCCCCAGCATTTT. This codes for CASSSSPNQPQHF.

The chain is built from TRBV5-1 and TRBJ1-3; D is unclear. This CDR3 has 13 amino acids. V was shortened by 3 bases and J by 1 base, with 5 bases between the two germline ends. CDR1 and CDR2 from the germline V gene are SGHRS and YFSETQ. The CDR3 DNA reads as TGCGCCAGCAGCTCGGGGTCTGGAAACACCATATATTTT. This translates into CASSSGSGNTIYF.

This clone has only one observation. V and J are TRBV6-2 or TRBV6-3 and TRBJ1-1, with 7 bases aligning to TRBD1. The CDR3 covers 15 residues. Losses at the gene ends were 6 bases for V and 0 bases for J; bases not matched to a gene: 7. Germline CDR1 is MNHEY and CDR2 is SVGEGT. This CDR3 is CASSPRGQLNTEAFF. CDR3 bases: TGTGCCAGCAGCCCTAGGGGACAGCTGAACACTGAAGCTTTCTTT.

The J gene is TRBJ1-2, the V gene TRBV5-6; D remains ambiguous. The ends were cut back, 3 bases at V and 0 bases at J, with 15 bases in the middle. Germline lookup yields CDR1 SGHDT and CDR2 YYEEEE. The CDR3 is made up of 16 amino acids. The CDR3 DNA sequence: TGTGCCAGCAGCTATAAGTTAAGGAGACCTAACTATGGCTACACCTTC. Amino acid sequence: CASSYKLRRPNYGYTF.

To note about this clone: Because the CDR3's place on the DNA is in doubt, the DNA is left out and the CDR3 is given as listed by TCRdb. The rearrangement links TRBV12-3 or TRBV12-4 to TRBJ1-2; the DNA was not compared with TRBD1, the D call given in the table. From its first to its last residue, the CDR3 has 11 amino acids. CDR3 amino acids: CASSFGSGYTF.

The genes are TRBV7-9 and TRBJ2-1; the match to TRBD1 covers 10 bases. Looked up from germline, CDR1 is SEHNR and CDR2 is FQNEAQ (reference sequence). CDR3 length: 17 amino acids. J gave up 0 bases and V 3 bases, and 5 bases lay outside the gene matches. CDR3 nucleotide sequence: TGTGCCAGCAGCTTGGGACAGGGGTTACCCTCCTACAATGAGCAGTTCTTC. It yields the protein CASSLGQGLPSYNEQFF.

V and J are TRBV5-1 and TRBJ1-1; D perhaps matches TRBD1 (6 bases). In germline, CDR1 is SGHRS, CDR2 YFSETQ. The V end was cut by 0 bases, the J end by 0 bases, with 9 bases between. The CDR3 length is 15 residues. The CDR3: CASSLAAGVNTEAFF. As DNA, the CDR3 is TGCGCCAGCAGCTTGGCAGCAGGGGTGAACACTGAAGCTTTCTTT.

This clone has just one count. This chain uses TRBV28 with TRBJ1-5; TRBD1 aligns across 7 bases. Germline lookup yields CDR1 MDHEN and CDR2 SYDVKM. V was clipped by 7 bases and J by 4 bases; unmatched bases: 10. The length of the CDR3 is 15 residues. CDR3 in DNA: TGTGCCAGCAATCTCTCGGACAGGTTGAATCAGCCCCAGCATTTT. Translated: CASNLSDRLNQPQHF.

This rearrangement joins TRBV15 to TRBJ2-1; weak D call: TRBD1 (7 bases). Germline V CDR1 and CDR2: LNHNV, YYDKDF (reference sequence). CDR3 size: 16 residues. V dropped 5 bases and J dropped 7 bases, with 21 bases sitting between them. CDR3 sequence: CATSPQGGLGGNEQFF. DNA of the CDR3: TGTGCCACCAGCCCCCAGGGGGGCCTCGGCGGAAATGAGCAGTTCTTC.